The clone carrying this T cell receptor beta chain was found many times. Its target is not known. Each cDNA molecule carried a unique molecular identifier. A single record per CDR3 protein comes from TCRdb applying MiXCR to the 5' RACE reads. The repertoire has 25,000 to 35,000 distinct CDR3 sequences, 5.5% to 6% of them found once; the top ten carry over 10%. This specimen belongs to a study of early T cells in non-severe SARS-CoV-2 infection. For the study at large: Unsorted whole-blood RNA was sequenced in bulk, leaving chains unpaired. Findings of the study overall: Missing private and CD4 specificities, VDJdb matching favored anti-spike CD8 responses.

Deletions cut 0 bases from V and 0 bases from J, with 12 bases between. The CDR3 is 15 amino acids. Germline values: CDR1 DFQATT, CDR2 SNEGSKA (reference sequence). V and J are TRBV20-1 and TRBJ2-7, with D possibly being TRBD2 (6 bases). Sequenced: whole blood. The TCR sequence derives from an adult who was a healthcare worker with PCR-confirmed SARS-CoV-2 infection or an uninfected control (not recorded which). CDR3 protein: CSARDVAEISYEQYF. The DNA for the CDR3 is TGCAGTGCTAGAGATGTAGCGGAAATCTCCTACGAGCAGTACTTC.